This paragraph reports one T cell receptor (beta chain). This clonotype has a count of ten or more. Its antigen remains unidentified. Nothing much larger sits one base from this clone, and base qualities are not available. These data originate in a study of neurological immune-mediated disorders (dated by TCRdb to about 2019). At the level of the whole study: Among the roughly 34 multiple sclerosis patients, relapsing-remitting MS was present in some 31 and secondary progressive MS was present in 3. The cohort comprised some 71 subjects: around 15 HAM/TSP patients, 34 multiple sclerosis patients and 20 or so healthy controls. Peripheral blood TCR-beta repertoires from patients with HTLV-I-associated myelopathy (HAM/TSP), patients with multiple sclerosis, and healthy controls were compared in the study using UMI-based sequencing. The roughly 110 TCR-beta libraries covered PBMC samples along with longitudinal samples, technical triplicates, and paired sorted CD4+ and CD8+ T-cell subsets. General study outcomes and caveats: Across subjects, expanded clones never shared an identical CDR3 amino acid sequence, which suggests that the TCR-beta repertoires in every group were private. TCR clonal expansion was highest in HAM/TSP patients and lowest in MS patients, with MS patients falling below even healthy controls. In a phylogenetic analysis, the repertoires of 18 out of 34 MS patients fell into a single cluster of related CDR3 sequences, pointing to a possible signature at the repertoire level. The MS cluster was not associated with any clinical or MRI features, and the authors stated that larger cohorts are needed.

Unsorted PBMC libraries were generated from 2 million PBMCs stored in RNAlater at -80 °C until RNA extraction. The multiple sclerosis patients were enrolled in a US clinical protocol that evaluated disease progression with magnetic resonance imaging. PBMCs were separated from peripheral blood using Ficoll-Hypaque density gradient centrifugation and then cryopreserved in liquid nitrogen. The CDR3 runs 13 residues from the cysteine to the phenylalanine. Only the CDR3 DNA is retained, 39 bases long and in frame from the first base. V gives up 2 bases and J gives up 5 bases, and the segment between their germline ends measures 10 bases. CDR1 and CDR2 (SGDLS, YYNGEE) derive from the germline V gene. To synthesize cDNA, template-switch 5'RACE was performed with a primer carrying a 10-nucleotide random unique molecular identifier so that each TCR transcript was tagged. Every sequencing run yielded over 170 million TCR-beta sequences covering 15-18 subjects. The RNeasy kit was used to extract total RNA. Using the KAPA Real-time Library Amplification kit, TCR-beta VDJ regions were amplified with primers for the TCR constant region and the 5'RACE anchor. A first PCR added sample indexes and Illumina adaptors, after which a second PCR increased the library yield. After Ampure bead purification, the TCR product of roughly 650 bp was size-selected on a 2% E-gel SizeSelection system. Before pooling, library quality was assessed on a Bioanalyzer, concentration was determined with Qubit, and library quantification was performed with the Kapa Library Quantification kit. An Illumina HiSeq 2500 was used to sequence the libraries paired-end at 2 x 150 bp. To increase sequence diversity, roughly 24-32% phiX was spiked into each library pool. The paper's data handling went like this. The quality-filtered reads were processed with the UMI-based MiGEC pipeline, whose error correction step removed more than 80% of the raw TCR sequences. IMGT germline references were used for alignment of VDJ genes, and clonotypes were defined by a unique CDR3 amino acid sequence together with V-J genes. Clonal expansion, Shannon diversity, and CDR3 relatedness (CalcPairwiseDistances, ClusterSamples) were evaluated with VDJtools, and phylogenetic trees were built with CLCbio workbench. Clones with at least 8 unique UMIs were defined as expanded, with this threshold being based on coefficient-of-variation modelling across technical triplicates. TCRdb reran the public reads through fastp at Q25 and MiXCR, keeping productive beta chains. Rows matching on CDR3 protein sequence are summarized as one entry with the most common DNA and genes. TCRdb's processing, not the study's, gives the V and J calls here. The sample has more than 45,000 distinct CDR3 sequences on record, roughly 3.5% of them singletons. Together, the top ten hold approximately 1.6% of the sample.

The chain employs TRBV9 and TRBJ1-1, and TRBD1 may be the D gene, going by 5 matching bases. Sequencing was performed on PBMCs. The source is a man younger than 40 with multiple sclerosis. The CDR3 protein: CASSVVGETEAFF. The DNA sequence reads TGTGCCAGCAGCGTTGTGGGGGAGACTGAAGCTTTCTTT.